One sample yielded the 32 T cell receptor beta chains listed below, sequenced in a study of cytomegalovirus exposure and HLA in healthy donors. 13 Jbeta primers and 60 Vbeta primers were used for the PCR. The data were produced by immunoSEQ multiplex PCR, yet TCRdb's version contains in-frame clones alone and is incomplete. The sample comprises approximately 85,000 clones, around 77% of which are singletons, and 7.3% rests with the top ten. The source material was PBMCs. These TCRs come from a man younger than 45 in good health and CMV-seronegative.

CDR3 sequence (DNA): TGTGCCAGTACCCCGACAGGACTGAAAGGGACAGATACGCAGTATTTT. As protein: CASTPTGLKGTDTQYF. This chain links TRBV19 with TRBJ2-3; tentatively, D is TRBD1 (6 bases). Trimming left V 7 bases short and J 3 bases short, with 20 bases between. Germline V gene sequence: CDR1 LNHDA, CDR2 SQIVND (reference sequence). The CDR3 runs to 16 residues.

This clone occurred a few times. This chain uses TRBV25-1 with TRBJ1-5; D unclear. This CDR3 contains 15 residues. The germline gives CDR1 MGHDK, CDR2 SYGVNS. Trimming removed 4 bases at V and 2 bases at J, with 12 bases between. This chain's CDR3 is CASSAMDEGNQPQHF. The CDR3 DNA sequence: TGTGCCAGCAGTGCCATGGATGAGGGCAATCAGCCCCAGCATTTT.

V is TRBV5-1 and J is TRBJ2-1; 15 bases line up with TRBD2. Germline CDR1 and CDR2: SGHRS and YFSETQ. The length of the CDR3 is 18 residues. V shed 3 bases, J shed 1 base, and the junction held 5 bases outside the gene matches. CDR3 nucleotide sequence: TGCGCCAGCAGCTCTGGACTAGCGGGGGGGAGTTCCTACAATGAGCAGTTCTTC. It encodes CASSSGLAGGSSYNEQFF.

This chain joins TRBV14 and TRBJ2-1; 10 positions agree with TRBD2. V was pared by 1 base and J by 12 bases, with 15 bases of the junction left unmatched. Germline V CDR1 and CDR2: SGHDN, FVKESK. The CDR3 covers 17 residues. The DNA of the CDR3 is TGTGCCAGCAGCCAAGGGGGGCTAGCGGGAGATCTGGAGGGGCAGTTCTTC. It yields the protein CASSQGGLAGDLEGQFF.

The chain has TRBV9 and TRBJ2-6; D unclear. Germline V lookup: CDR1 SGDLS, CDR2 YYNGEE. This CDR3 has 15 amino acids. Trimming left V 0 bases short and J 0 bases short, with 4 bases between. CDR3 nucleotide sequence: TGTGCCAGCAGCGTAGCGGGCTCTGGGGCCAACGTCCTGACTTTC. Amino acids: CASSVAGSGANVLTF. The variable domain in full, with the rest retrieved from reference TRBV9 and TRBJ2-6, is DSGVTQTPKHLITATGQRVTLRCSPRSGDLSVYWYQQSLDQGLQFLIQYYNGEERAKGNILERFSAQQFPDLHSELNLSSLELGDSALYFCASSVAGSGANVLTFGAGSRLTVL.

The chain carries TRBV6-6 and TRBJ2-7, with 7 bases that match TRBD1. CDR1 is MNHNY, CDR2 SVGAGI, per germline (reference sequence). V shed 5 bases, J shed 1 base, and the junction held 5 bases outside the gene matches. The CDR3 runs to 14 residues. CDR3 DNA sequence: TGTGCCAGCAGTGACAGACAGGGATCCTACGAGCAGTACTTC. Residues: CASSDRQGSYEQYF.

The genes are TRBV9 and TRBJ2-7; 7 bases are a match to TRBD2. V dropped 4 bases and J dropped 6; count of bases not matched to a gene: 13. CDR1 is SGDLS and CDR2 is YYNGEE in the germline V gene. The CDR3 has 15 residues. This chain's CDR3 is CASSPQYGTTGEQYF. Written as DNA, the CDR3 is TGTGCCAGCAGCCCACAATATGGGACTACTGGCGAGCAGTACTTC.

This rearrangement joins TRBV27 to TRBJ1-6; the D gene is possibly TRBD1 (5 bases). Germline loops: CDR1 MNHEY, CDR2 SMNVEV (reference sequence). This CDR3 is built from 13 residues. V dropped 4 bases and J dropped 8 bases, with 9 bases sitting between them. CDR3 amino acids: CASSSREYSPLHF. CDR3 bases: TGTGCCAGCAGTTCCAGGGAATATTCACCCCTCCACTTT.

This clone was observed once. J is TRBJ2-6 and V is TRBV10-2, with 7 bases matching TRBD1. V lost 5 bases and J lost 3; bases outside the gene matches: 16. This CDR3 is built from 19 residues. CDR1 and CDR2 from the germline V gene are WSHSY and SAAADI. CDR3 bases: TGCGCCAGCAGTCTTGGGATTTCGACAGGGAGACTTGGGGCCAACGTCCTGACTTTC. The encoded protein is CASSLGISTGRLGANVLTF.

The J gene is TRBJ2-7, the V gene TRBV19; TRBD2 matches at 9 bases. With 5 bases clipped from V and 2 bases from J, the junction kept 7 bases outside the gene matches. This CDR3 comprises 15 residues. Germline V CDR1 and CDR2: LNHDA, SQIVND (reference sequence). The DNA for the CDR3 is TGTGCCAGTAGTTCCTTAGCGGGGGCCACCTACGAGCAGTACTTC. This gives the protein CASSSLAGATYEQYF.

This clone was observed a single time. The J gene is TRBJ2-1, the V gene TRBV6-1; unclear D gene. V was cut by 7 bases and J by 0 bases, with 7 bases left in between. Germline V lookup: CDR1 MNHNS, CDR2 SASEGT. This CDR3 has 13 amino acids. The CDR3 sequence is CASTAYSYNEQFF. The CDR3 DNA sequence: TGTGCCAGCACCGCCTACTCCTACAATGAGCAGTTCTTC.

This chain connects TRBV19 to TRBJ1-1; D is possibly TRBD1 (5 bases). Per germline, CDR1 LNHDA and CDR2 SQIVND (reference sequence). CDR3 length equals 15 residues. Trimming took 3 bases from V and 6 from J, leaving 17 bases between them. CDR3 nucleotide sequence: TGTGCCAGTAGTATCCGCAGGGAAGTTTTCGCTGAAGCTTTCTTT. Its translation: CASSIRREVFAEAFF.

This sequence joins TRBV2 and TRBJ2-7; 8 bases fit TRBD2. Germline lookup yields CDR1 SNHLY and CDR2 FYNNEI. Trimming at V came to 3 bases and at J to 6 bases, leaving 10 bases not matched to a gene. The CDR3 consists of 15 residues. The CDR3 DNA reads TGTGCCAGCAGTGACCGCCTAGCGGGCCGCTCCGAGCAGTACTTC. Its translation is CASSDRLAGRSEQYF. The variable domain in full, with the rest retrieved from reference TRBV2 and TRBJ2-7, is EPEVTQTPSHQVTQMGQEVILRCVPISNHLYFYWYRQILGQKVEFLVSFYNNEISEKSEIFDDQFSVERPDGSNFTLKIRSTKLEDSAMYFCASSDRLAGRSEQYFGPGTRLTVT.

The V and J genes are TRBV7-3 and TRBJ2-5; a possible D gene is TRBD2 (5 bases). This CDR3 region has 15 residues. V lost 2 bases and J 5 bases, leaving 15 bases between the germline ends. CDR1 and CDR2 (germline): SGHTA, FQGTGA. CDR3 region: CASSLRGVGSETQYF. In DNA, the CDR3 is TGTGCCAGCAGCTTACGGGGTGTTGGGTCGGAGACCCAGTACTTC.

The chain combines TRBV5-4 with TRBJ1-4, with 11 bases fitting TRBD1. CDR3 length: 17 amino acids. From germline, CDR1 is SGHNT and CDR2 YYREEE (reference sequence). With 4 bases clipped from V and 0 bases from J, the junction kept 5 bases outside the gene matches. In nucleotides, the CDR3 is TGTGCCAGCAGCCGGGACAGGGGGGCGGCAACTAATGAAAAACTGTTTTTT. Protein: CASSRDRGAATNEKLFF. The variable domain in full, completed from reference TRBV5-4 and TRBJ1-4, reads ETGVTQSPTHLIKTRGQQVTLRCSSQSGHNTVSWYQQALGQGPQFIFQYYREEENGRGNFPPRFSGLQFPNYSSELNVNALELDDSALYLCASSRDRGAATNEKLFFGSGTQLSVL.

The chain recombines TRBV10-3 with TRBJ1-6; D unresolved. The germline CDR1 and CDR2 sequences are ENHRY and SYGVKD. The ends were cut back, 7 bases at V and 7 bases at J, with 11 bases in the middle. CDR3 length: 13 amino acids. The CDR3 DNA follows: TGTGCCATCAATGGGGAGCCAAATTCACCCCTCCACTTT. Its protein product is CAINGEPNSPLHF.

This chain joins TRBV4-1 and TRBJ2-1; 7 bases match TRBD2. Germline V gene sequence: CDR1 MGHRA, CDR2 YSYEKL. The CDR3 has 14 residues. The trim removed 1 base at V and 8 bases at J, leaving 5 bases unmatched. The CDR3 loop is CASSQVQTSDEQFF. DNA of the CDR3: TGCGCCAGCAGCCAAGTCCAAACTAGCGATGAGCAGTTCTTC.

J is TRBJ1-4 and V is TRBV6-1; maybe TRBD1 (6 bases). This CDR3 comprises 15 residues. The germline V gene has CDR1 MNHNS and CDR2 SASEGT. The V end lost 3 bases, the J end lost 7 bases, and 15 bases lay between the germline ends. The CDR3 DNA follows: TGTGCCAGCAGTGATGAGGCAGGGGATAGTGAAAAACTGTTTTTT. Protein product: CASSDEAGDSEKLFF.

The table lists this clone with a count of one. This CDR3 reads CAWGTHGAFF. The CDR3 DNA sequence: TGTGCCTGGGGGACACATGGAGCTTTCTTT. The V call is TRBV30, the J call TRBJ1-1; tentative D call: TRBD1 (6 bases). The CDR3 runs to 10 residues. The germline V gene has CDR1 GTSNPN and CDR2 SVGIG (reference sequence). V was pared by 5 bases and J by 10 bases, with 11 bases between.

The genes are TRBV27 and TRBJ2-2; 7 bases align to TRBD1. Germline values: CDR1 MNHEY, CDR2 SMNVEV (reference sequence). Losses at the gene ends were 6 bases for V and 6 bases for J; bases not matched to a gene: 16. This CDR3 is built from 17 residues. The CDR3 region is CASRPPPDRILAGELFF. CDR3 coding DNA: TGTGCCAGCAGACCCCCCCCGGACAGGATCTTAGCCGGGGAGCTGTTTTTT.

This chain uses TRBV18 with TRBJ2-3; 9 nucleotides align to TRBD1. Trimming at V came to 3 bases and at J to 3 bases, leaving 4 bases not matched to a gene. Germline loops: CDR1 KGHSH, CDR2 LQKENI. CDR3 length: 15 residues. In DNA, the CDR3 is TGTGCCAGCTCACCGCCGGGACAGGGAACAGATACGCAGTATTTT. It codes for CASSPPGQGTDTQYF.

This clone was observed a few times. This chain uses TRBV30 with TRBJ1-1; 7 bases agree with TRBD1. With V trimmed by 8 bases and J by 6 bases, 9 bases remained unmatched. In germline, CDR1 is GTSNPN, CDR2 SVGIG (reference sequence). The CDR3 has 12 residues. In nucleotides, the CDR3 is TGTGCCCTCCGGAGAGGGGGCCCTGAAGCTTTCTTT. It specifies CALRRGGPEAFF.

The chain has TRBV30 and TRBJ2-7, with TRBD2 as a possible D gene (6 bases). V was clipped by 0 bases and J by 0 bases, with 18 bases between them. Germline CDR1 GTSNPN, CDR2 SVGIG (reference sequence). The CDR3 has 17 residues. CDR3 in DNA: TGTGCCTGGAGTGTACTGGGGGGAGCCCAAACCTCCTACGAGCAGTACTTC. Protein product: CAWSVLGGAQTSYEQYF.

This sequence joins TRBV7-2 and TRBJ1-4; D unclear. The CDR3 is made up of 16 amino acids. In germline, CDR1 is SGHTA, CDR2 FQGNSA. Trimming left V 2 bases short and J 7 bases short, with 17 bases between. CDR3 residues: CASSLYDIPFLEKLFF. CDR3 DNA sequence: TGTGCCAGCAGCTTATATGACATACCCTTTCTTGAAAAACTGTTTTTT.

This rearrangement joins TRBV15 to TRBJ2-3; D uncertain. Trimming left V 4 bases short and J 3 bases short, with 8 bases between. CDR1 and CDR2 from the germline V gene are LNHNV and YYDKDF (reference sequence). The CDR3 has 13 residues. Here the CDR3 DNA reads TGTGCCACCAGCACAAAGCTGACAGATACGCAGTATTTT. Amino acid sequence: CATSTKLTDTQYF. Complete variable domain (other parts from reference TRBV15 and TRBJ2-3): DAMVIQNPRYQVTQFGKPVTLSCSQTLNHNVMYWYQQKSSQAPKLLFHYYDKDFNNEADTPDNFQSRRPNTSFCFLDIRSPGLGDTAMYLCATSTKLTDTQYFGPGTRLTVL.

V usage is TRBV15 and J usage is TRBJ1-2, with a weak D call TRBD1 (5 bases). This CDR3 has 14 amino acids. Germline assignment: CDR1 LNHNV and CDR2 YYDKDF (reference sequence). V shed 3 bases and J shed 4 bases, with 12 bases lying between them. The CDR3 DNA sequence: TGTGCCACCAGCAGGCAGGGTGATGGCTATGGCTACACCTTC. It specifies CATSRQGDGYGYTF. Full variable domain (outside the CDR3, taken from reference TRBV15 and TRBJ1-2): DAMVIQNPRYQVTQFGKPVTLSCSQTLNHNVMYWYQQKSSQAPKLLFHYYDKDFNNEADTPDNFQSRRPNTSFCFLDIRSPGLGDTAMYLCATSRQGDGYGYTFGSGTRLTVV.

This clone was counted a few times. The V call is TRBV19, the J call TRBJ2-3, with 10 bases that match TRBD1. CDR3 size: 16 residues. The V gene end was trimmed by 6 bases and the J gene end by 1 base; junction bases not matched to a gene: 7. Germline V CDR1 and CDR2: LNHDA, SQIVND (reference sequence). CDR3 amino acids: CASSRTGGVGTDTQYF. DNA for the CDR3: TGTGCCAGTAGCCGGACAGGGGGAGTTGGCACAGATACGCAGTATTTT.

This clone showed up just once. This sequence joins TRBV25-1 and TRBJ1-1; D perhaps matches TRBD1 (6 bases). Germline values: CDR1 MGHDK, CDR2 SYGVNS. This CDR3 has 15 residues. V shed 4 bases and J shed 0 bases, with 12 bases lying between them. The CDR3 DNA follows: TGTGCCAGCAGTGCCCAAACAGGGTTGAACACTGAAGCTTTCTTT. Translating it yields CASSAQTGLNTEAFF. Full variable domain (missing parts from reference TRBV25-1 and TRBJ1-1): EADIYQTPRYLVIGTGKKITLECSQTMGHDKMYWYQQDPGMELHLIHYSYGVNSTEKGDLSSESTVSRIRTEHFPLTLESARPSHTSQYLCASSAQTGLNTEAFFGQGTRLTVV.

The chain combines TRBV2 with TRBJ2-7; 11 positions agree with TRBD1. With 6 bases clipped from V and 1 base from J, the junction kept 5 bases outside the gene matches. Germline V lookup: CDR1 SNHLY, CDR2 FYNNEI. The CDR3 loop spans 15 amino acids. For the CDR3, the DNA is TGTGCCAGCAGACTCGGGACAGGGGGATCCTACGAGCAGTACTTC. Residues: CASRLGTGGSYEQYF.

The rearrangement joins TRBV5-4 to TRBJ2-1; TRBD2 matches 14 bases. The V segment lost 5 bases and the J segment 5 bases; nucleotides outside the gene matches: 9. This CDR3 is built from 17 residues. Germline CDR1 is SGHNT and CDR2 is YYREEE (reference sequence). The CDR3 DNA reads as TGTGCCAGCAGTCGCGGGACTAGCGGGGGCCCCAACAATGAGCAGTTCTTC. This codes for CASSRGTSGGPNNEQFF.

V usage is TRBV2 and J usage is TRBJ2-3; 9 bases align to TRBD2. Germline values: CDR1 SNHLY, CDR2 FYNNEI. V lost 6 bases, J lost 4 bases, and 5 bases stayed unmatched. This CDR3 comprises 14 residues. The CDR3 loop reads CASRAGGSADTQYF. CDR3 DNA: TGTGCCAGCAGGGCGGGAGGGTCTGCAGATACGCAGTATTTT.

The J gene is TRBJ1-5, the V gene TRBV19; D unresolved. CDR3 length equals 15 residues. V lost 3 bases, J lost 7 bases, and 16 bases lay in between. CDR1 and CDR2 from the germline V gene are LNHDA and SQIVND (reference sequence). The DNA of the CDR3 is TGTGCCAGTAGTATTTCAAAGACTTCGGGGCAGCCCCAGCATTTT. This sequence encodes CASSISKTSGQPQHF. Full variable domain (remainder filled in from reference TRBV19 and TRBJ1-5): DGGITQSPKYLFRKEGQNVTLSCEQNLNHDAMYWYRQDPGQGLRLIYYSQIVNDFQKGDIAEGYSVSREKKESFPLTVTSAQKNPTAFYLCASSISKTSGQPQHFGDGTRLSIL.